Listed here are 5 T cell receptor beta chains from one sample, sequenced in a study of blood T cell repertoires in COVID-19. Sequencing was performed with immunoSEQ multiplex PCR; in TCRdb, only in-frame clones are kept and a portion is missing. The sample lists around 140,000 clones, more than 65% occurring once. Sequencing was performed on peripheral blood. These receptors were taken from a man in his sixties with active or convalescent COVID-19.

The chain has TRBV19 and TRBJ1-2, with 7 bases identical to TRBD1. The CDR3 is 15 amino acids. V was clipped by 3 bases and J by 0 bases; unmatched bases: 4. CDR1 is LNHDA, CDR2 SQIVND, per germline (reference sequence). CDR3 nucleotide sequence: TGTGCCAGTAGTATGTCTCAGGGGGCTAACTATGGCTACACCTTC. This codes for CASSMSQGANYGYTF.

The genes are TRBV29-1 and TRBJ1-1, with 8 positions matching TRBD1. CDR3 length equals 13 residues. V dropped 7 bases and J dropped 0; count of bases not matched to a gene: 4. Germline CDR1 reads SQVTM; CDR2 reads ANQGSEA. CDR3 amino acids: CSAGQAVNTEAFF. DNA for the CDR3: TGCAGCGCGGGACAGGCGGTGAACACTGAAGCTTTCTTT.

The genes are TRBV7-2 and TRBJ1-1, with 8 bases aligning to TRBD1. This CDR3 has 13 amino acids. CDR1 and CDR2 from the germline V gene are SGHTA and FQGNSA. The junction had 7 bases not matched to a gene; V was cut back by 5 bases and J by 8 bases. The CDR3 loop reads CASSPRTGSEAFF. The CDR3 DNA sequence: TGTGCCAGCAGCCCTAGGACAGGGAGCGAAGCTTTCTTT. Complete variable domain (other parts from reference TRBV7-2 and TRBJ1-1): GAGVSQSPSNKVTEKGKDVELRCDPISGHTALYWYRQSLGQGLEFLIYFQGNSAPDKSGLPSDRFSAERTGGSVSTLTIQRTQQEDSAVYLCASSPRTGSEAFFGQGTRLTVV.

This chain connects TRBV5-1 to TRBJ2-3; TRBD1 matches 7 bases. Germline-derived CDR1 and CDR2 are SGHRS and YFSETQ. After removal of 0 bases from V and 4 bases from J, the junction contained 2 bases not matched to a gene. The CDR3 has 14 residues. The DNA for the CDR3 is TGCGCCAGCAGCTTGGTAGGGGGCGCAGATACGCAGTATTTT. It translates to CASSLVGGADTQYF.

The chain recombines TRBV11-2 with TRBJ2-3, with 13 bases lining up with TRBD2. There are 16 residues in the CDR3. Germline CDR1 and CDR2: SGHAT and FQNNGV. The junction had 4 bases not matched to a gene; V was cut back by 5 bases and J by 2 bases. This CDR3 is CASSLGTSGATDTQYF. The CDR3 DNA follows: TGTGCCAGCAGCCTCGGGACTAGCGGGGCCACAGATACGCAGTATTTT.